One and the same sample provided the 26 T cell receptor beta chains below, sequenced in a study of blood T cell repertoires in COVID-19 (dated by TCRdb to the early 2020s). Library method: the immunoSEQ multiplex PCR assay. In its TCRdb copy, this immuneACCESS table keeps in-frame sequences only and misses some clones. Where compared with another copy, unresolved V genes explain less than half of these, and the others have no known cause. In this sample the table shows 80,000 to 95,000 clones, roughly three quarters of which occur a single time. Roughly 10% of the sample is taken by the ten largest. Specimen: peripheral blood. The source of these receptors is an elderly woman with acute or convalescent COVID-19.

This clone has only a few counts. The V and J genes are TRBV6-2 or TRBV6-3 and TRBJ1-5; 8 nucleotides line up with TRBD1. The CDR3 consists of 15 residues. The V segment lost 2 bases and the J segment 6 bases; nucleotides outside the gene matches: 6. Looked up from germline, CDR1 is MNHEY and CDR2 is SVGEGT. CDR3 amino acids: CASSYPDRGFQPQHF. For the CDR3, the DNA is TGTGCCAGCAGTTACCCTGACAGGGGATTTCAGCCCCAGCATTTT.

The chain couples TRBV4-1 to TRBJ2-1; weak D call: TRBD2 (6 bases). Germline values: CDR1 MGHRA, CDR2 YSYEKL. V lost 4 bases and J 4 bases, leaving 8 bases between the germline ends. This CDR3 has 13 amino acids. CDR3 sequence reads: CASSRDFYNEQFF. In DNA form, the CDR3 reads TGCGCCAGCAGCCGGGACTTTTACAATGAGCAGTTCTTC.

This clone was detected only a few times. V is TRBV27 and J is TRBJ1-3; 9 bases agree with TRBD1. CDR1 and CDR2 (germline): MNHEY, SMNVEV (reference sequence). V shed 4 bases and J 0 bases; nucleotides not matched to a gene: 19. This CDR3 is 21 amino acids long. As DNA, the CDR3 is TGTGCCAGCAGTTCGCACCGGGACAGGGCCGAAAACCGATTCTCTGGAAACACCATATATTTT. Encoded protein: CASSSHRDRAENRFSGNTIYF.

V gene TRBV10-3 combines with J gene TRBJ2-7, with 7 bases aligning to TRBD1. Germline V gene sequence: CDR1 ENHRY, CDR2 SYGVKD. CDR3 length equals 14 residues. V lost 0 bases and J lost 3; bases outside the gene matches: 2. The CDR3 DNA is TGTGCCATCAGTGAGTCCCCAGGGGGCTACGAGCAGTACTTC. Translating gives CAISESPGGYEQYF.

CDR3 nucleotides: TGTGCCAGCAGCGTAGCTGGTTTTGGACCTAACAGGGAACGGGGCTACGAGCAGTACTTC. It is translated as CASSVAGFGPNRERGYEQYF. The chain combines TRBV9 with TRBJ2-7, with D possibly matching TRBD1 (6 bases). The CDR3 contains 20 residues. The germline V and J ends were trimmed by 0 bases and 3 bases, with 28 bases remaining between them. Germline-derived CDR1 and CDR2 are SGDLS and YYNGEE. Full variable domain (missing parts from reference TRBV9 and TRBJ2-7): DSGVTQTPKHLITATGQRVTLRCSPRSGDLSVYWYQQSLDQGLQFLIQYYNGEERAKGNILERFSAQQFPDLHSELNLSSLELGDSALYFCASSVAGFGPNRERGYEQYFGPGTRLTVT.

The V gene is TRBV7-3, the J gene TRBJ2-3; D may be TRBD1 (6 bases). The CDR3 consists of 17 residues. Trimming took 5 bases from V and 2 from J, leaving 20 bases between them. Germline V gene lookup returns CDR1 SGHTA and CDR2 FQGTGA. The CDR3 is CASSLGTRGFHTDTQYF. In nucleotides, the CDR3 is TGTGCCAGCAGCCTGGGGACAAGGGGCTTCCACACAGATACGCAGTATTTT.

This clone appeared a single time. This chain uses TRBV5-4 with TRBJ2-7, with 10 positions matching TRBD2. The length of the CDR3 is 12 residues. With 4 bases clipped from V and 7 bases from J, the junction kept 2 bases outside the gene matches. Germline V CDR1 and CDR2: SGHNT, YYREEE (reference sequence). The CDR3 loop reads CASSLLAGEQYF. In DNA, the CDR3 is TGTGCCAGCAGCCTACTAGCGGGGGAGCAGTACTTC.

The chain is built from TRBV9 and TRBJ1-5, with D possibly TRBD1 on 5 matching bases. This CDR3 has 17 residues. V was shortened by 0 bases and J by 1 base, with 14 bases between the two germline ends. Germline V gene data show CDR1 as SGDLS and CDR2 as YYNGEE. CDR3 sequence: CASSVGGAQESNQPQHF. Here the CDR3 DNA reads TGTGCCAGCAGCGTAGGGGGCGCGCAGGAAAGCAATCAGCCCCAGCATTTT.

The chain uses TRBV7-9 and TRBJ1-2, with TRBD1 matching over 8 bases. J gave up 7 bases and V 5 bases, and 9 bases lay outside the gene matches. Germline-derived CDR1 and CDR2 are SEHNR and FQNEAQ (reference sequence). The CDR3 has 14 amino acids. The CDR3 loop is CASSDPGTGGGYTF. The CDR3, as DNA: TGTGCCAGCAGCGACCCCGGAACAGGGGGTGGCTACACCTTC.

The rearrangement joins TRBV9 to TRBJ2-1, with 7 bases identical to TRBD1. Germline CDR1 SGDLS, CDR2 YYNGEE. The CDR3 runs to 12 residues. V lost 3 bases to trimming and J lost 7 bases; unmatched junction nucleotides: 1. The DNA of the CDR3 is TGTGCCAGCAGCGAACAGGGGAATGAGCAGTTCTTC. Protein sequence: CASSEQGNEQFF.

V and J are TRBV7-6 and TRBJ1-1; weak D call: TRBD1 (6 bases). V shed 5 bases and J shed 11 bases, with 12 bases lying between them. CDR1 and CDR2 from the germline V gene are SGHVS and FNYEAQ. The CDR3 is 11 amino acids. CDR3 bases: TGTGCCAGCAGCCCAGGACAGTTGGCTTTCTTT. Translating gives CASSPGQLAFF. The full variable domain, completed using reference TRBV7-6 and TRBJ1-1, is GAGVSQSPRYKVTKRGQDVALRCDPISGHVSLYWYRQALGQGPEFLTYFNYEAQQDKSGLPNDRFSAERPEGSISTLTIQRTEQRDSAMYRCASSPGQLAFFGQGTRLTVV.

This chain links TRBV7-2 with TRBJ2-1; D is possibly TRBD2 (5 bases). Per germline, CDR1 SGHTA and CDR2 FQGNSA. V was clipped by 5 bases and J by 10 bases, with 12 bases between them. This CDR3 comprises 12 residues. The CDR3 is CASSPTPGEQFF. In DNA, the CDR3 is TGTGCCAGCAGCCCGACCCCGGGGGAGCAGTTCTTC. The whole variable domain, remainder taken from reference TRBV7-2 and TRBJ2-1, is GAGVSQSPSNKVTEKGKDVELRCDPISGHTALYWYRQSLGQGLEFLIYFQGNSAPDKSGLPSDRFSAERTGGSVSTLTIQRTQQEDSAVYLCASSPTPGEQFFGPGTRLTVL.

V and J are TRBV4-1 and TRBJ2-2; 7 nucleotides agree with TRBD1. Germline CDR1 is MGHRA and CDR2 is YSYEKL. CDR3 size: 18 residues. The J segment lost 6 bases and the V segment lost 4 bases, leaving 17 bases of the junction unmatched. The CDR3 reads CASSPIRMWTGHPGELFF. The CDR3 nucleotides read TGCGCCAGCAGCCCGATCAGGATGTGGACAGGCCATCCCGGGGAGCTGTTTTTT.

The count of this clone is one. The J gene is TRBJ1-5, the V gene TRBV30; TRBD1 aligns across 8 bases. V lost 4 bases and J lost 6; bases outside the gene matches: 11. The CDR3 runs to 15 residues. Germline V lookup: CDR1 GTSNPN, CDR2 SVGIG (reference sequence). This chain's CDR3 is CAWNTQGARFQPQHF. The CDR3 nucleotides are TGTGCCTGGAATACCCAGGGGGCGAGGTTTCAGCCCCAGCATTTT.

This chain connects TRBV5-1 to TRBJ1-1, with D uncertain. Trimming stripped 4 bases from V and 4 bases from J, with 14 bases between. This CDR3 region has 14 residues. The germline CDR1 and CDR2 sequences are SGHRS and YFSETQ. Written as DNA, the CDR3 is TGCGCCAGCAGCCCTGATCCCCGGGGCACTGAAGCTTTCTTT. Its protein product is CASSPDPRGTEAFF.

This clone was seen only once. Here the CDR3 reads CASSPGGVRRNTIYF. The CDR3 DNA sequence: TGTGCCAGCAGTCCAGGGGGCGTTCGTAGAAACACCATATATTTT. The rearrangement joins TRBV7-2 to TRBJ1-3; 8 positions agree with TRBD1. The V gene's germline CDR1 is SGHTA and CDR2 FQGNSA. Trimming cost V 6 bases and J 5 bases; bases outside gene matches: 9. The CDR3 runs 15 residues.

The rearrangement links TRBV5-1 to TRBJ2-5; 7 nucleotides align to TRBD2. Unmatched junction bases numbered 8, after V lost 2 bases and J lost 4 bases. Germline CDR1 reads SGHRS; CDR2 reads YFSETQ. CDR3 length: 15 residues. The CDR3: CASSFGLGRGETQYF. The CDR3 DNA reads TGCGCCAGCAGCTTTGGGCTGGGGAGGGGAGAGACCCAGTACTTC.

V and J are TRBV7-9 and TRBJ2-5, with D hard to call. V was shortened by 1 base and J by 4 bases, with 13 bases between the two germline ends. The CDR3 has 15 residues. In germline, CDR1 is SEHNR, CDR2 FQNEAQ (reference sequence). The CDR3, as DNA: TGTGCCAGCAGCTTAGGACAAGCCATTCGAGAGACCCAGTACTTC. It is translated as CASSLGQAIRETQYF.

V is TRBV15 and J is TRBJ1-3; D unclear. V was shortened by 4 bases and J by 1 base, with 8 bases between the two germline ends. Germline V lookup: CDR1 LNHNV, CDR2 YYDKDF (reference sequence). This CDR3 comprises 14 residues. In DNA, the CDR3 is TGTGCCACCAGCACGAGGGCATCTGGAAACACCATATATTTT. Encoded protein: CATSTRASGNTIYF.

This clone has just a few counts. The V call is TRBV3-1 (or the pseudogene TRBV3-2), the J call TRBJ2-7, with TRBD1 identical over 10 bases. CDR1 is LGHDT and CDR2 is YNNKEL in the germline V gene (reference sequence). The CDR3 consists of 15 residues. V dropped 3 bases and J dropped 2; count of bases not matched to a gene: 4. CDR3 sequence (DNA): TGTGCCAGCAGCCACGCCGGGACAGGGGCCTACGAGCAGTACTTC. It yields the protein CASSHAGTGAYEQYF.

The rearrangement uses TRBV6-2 or TRBV6-3 and TRBJ2-1, with 8 bases lining up with TRBD1. This CDR3 is 13 amino acids long. The germline V gene encodes CDR1 MNHEY and CDR2 SVGEGT. The V gene end was trimmed by 5 bases and the J gene end by 7 bases; junction bases not matched to a gene: 4. This CDR3 reads CASSAGQVNEQFF. Written as DNA, the CDR3 is TGTGCCAGCAGTGCGGGACAGGTGAATGAGCAGTTCTTC.

The chain uses TRBV4-1 and TRBJ2-7, with D possibly matching TRBD1 (6 bases). With 3 bases removed from V and 5 bases from J, the gap between germline ends came to 17 bases. This CDR3 spans 15 amino acids. Germline CDR1 is MGHRA and CDR2 is YSYEKL. The CDR3 region has the DNA TGCGCCAGCAGCCAGCACGGACAGAGTCTCAACGAGCAGTACTTC. It codes for CASSQHGQSLNEQYF.

The chain carries TRBV19 and TRBJ1-2; tentative D call: TRBD1 (6 bases). CDR1 LNHDA and CDR2 SQIVND come from the germline V gene (reference sequence). The CDR3 length is 15 residues. The V end lost 7 bases, the J end lost 4 bases, and 19 bases lay between the germline ends. CDR3 in amino acids: CASTTGQGDGYGYTF. The CDR3 nucleotides are TGTGCCAGTACAACAGGGCAAGGTGACGGCTATGGCTACACCTTC.

V gene TRBV7-2 combines with J gene TRBJ2-2; 7 bases are shared with TRBD1. The V segment lost 4 bases and the J segment 2 bases; nucleotides outside the gene matches: 10. The CDR3 runs 17 residues. The germline gives CDR1 SGHTA, CDR2 FQGNSA. The CDR3, as DNA: TGTGCCAGCAGCTCGATATACCGGGACAGTAACACCGGGGAGCTGTTTTTT. This codes for CASSSIYRDSNTGELFF. Full variable domain (missing parts from reference TRBV7-2 and TRBJ2-2): GAGVSQSPSNKVTEKGKDVELRCDPISGHTALYWYRQSLGQGLEFLIYFQGNSAPDKSGLPSDRFSAERTGGSVSTLTIQRTQQEDSAVYLCASSSIYRDSNTGELFFGEGSRLTVL.

The V and J genes are TRBV7-6 and TRBJ1-1; tentative D call: TRBD1 (6 bases). Germline V CDR1 and CDR2: SGHVS, FNYEAQ. V was clipped by 7 bases and J by 1 base, with 16 bases between them. The CDR3 is 15 amino acids. The CDR3 sequence is CASTQQGLGNTEAFF. For the CDR3, the DNA is TGTGCCAGCACCCAGCAGGGGCTGGGGAACACTGAAGCTTTCTTT.

The CDR3 spells CASTFSGEQYF. CDR3 DNA: TGTGCCAGCACCTTTAGCGGGGAGCAGTACTTC. The V gene is TRBV28, the J gene TRBJ2-7; 7 positions agree with TRBD2. Germline V CDR1 and CDR2: MDHEN, SYDVKM. The CDR3 spans 11 residues. Trimming took 7 bases from V and 7 from J; bases not matched to a gene: 4.